Reported below is one T cell receptor beta chain. Trimming took 2 bases from V and 1 from J; bases not matched to a gene: 3. The CDR3 runs to 15 residues. The germline V gene encodes CDR1 SGHNT and CDR2 YYREEE (reference sequence). The entry originates in a study of blood T cell repertoires in COVID-19. For the study at large: T cells, B-cell-depleted T cells, or PBMCs supplied cDNA or gDNA.

Produced via immunoSEQ multiplex PCR; TCRdb's table is partial and in-frame only. The repertoire consists of some 140,000 clones, with over 60% occurring once and the leading ten covering 10% to 15%. The receptor was isolated from a man older than 75 with acute or convalescent COVID-19. This chain connects TRBV5-4 to TRBJ2-1; TRBD2 aligns across 7 bases. The sequencing sample was made of peripheral blood. The CDR3 DNA follows: TGTGCCAGCAGCTTCGGACTAGAGTCCTACAATGAGCAGTTCTTC. It codes for CASSFGLESYNEQFF.